The source of this T cell receptor (beta chain) is a study of T cell repertoires in cytomegalovirus infection. This clonotype was counted between two and nine times. Germline CDR1 MNHEY, CDR2 SVGAGI. CDR3 length equals 13 residues. V was shortened by 7 bases and J by 4 bases, with 13 bases between the two germline ends. TCRdb re-derived calls from the reads in MiXCR, one entry per CDR3 protein. The table lists hundreds of thousands of distinct CDR3 sequences, 35% of them singletons, with 2.8% in the top ten. V is TRBV6-5 and J is TRBJ1-1; TRBD1 is a possible D gene (5 bases). The source of this sequence is a human donor in good health (CMV status not recorded). Some clones in this sample may be carry-over from other donors' samples. Specimen: PBMCs. CDR3 DNA sequence: TGTGCCAGCACCCCGGGGGGATTCACTGAAGCTTTCTTT. This encodes CASTPGGFTEAFF.